A single sample is the source of the 17 T cell receptor beta chains below, sequenced in a study of vaccination and CD4 T cells after COVID-19. These receptors' targets are unknown. Cultured CD4+ T cell DNA underwent sequencing with the Oncomine TCR Beta short-read assay. MiXCR, run by TCRdb on the PCR reads, gives a single entry per CDR3 protein. The repertoire holds about 14,000 distinct CDR3 sequences, with 30% to 35% as singletons. Treatment reported: roughly ten-day PBMC culture with coronavirus spike peptide pools or control peptides (ViraFEST assay). Here the sequenced sample was CD4+ T cells from blood, cultured in vitro, taken after SARS-CoV-2 vaccination. Receptors were obtained from a human donor who had recovered from COVID-19.

J is TRBJ1-1 and V is TRBV6-1; no reliable D call. Deletions cut 4 bases from V and 0 bases from J, with 6 bases between. The CDR3 covers 13 residues. From germline, CDR1 is MNHNS and CDR2 SASEGT. CDR3 sequence: CASSVGLNTEAFF. As DNA, the CDR3 is TGTGCCAGCAGTGTTGGGCTGAACACTGAAGCTTTCTTT.

The V call is TRBV29-1, the J call TRBJ2-1; D uncertain. The CDR3 consists of 11 residues. The germline V gene has CDR1 SQVTM and CDR2 ANQGSEA. Between the trimmed V and J ends, which lost 7 bases and 5 bases, there was a span of 9 bases. The CDR3 bases are TGCAGCGGGAGAAGGGACAATGAGCAGTTCTTC. Translated: CSGRRDNEQFF.

The V call is TRBV5-1, the J call TRBJ1-5; a possible D gene is TRBD1 (5 bases). Trimming left V 4 bases short and J 6 bases short, with 14 bases between. The CDR3 spans 14 residues. Germline assignment: CDR1 SGHRS and CDR2 YFSETQ. CDR3 loop: CASSPQGPSQPQHF. The CDR3 DNA sequence: TGCGCCAGCAGCCCGCAGGGCCCCAGTCAGCCCCAGCATTTT.

In this sample, this clonotype turned up a few times. The chain carries TRBV7-2 and TRBJ2-2, with 7 positions matching TRBD2. The germline V gene encodes CDR1 SGHTA and CDR2 FQGNSA. After removal of 2 bases from V and 1 base from J, the junction contained 4 bases not matched to a gene. The CDR3 length is 16 residues. The CDR3 nucleotides are TGTGCCAGCAGCTTACAGAGCGGGGTGAACACCGGGGAGCTGTTTTTT. Amino acids: CASSLQSGVNTGELFF.

This chain uses TRBV6-1 with TRBJ2-7, with unresolved D. Germline values: CDR1 MNHNS, CDR2 SASEGT. The V gene lost 5 bases and the J gene lost 4 bases, with 9 bases spanning the gap. There are 12 residues in the CDR3. CDR3 sequence: CASSTGSYEQYF. Here the CDR3 DNA reads TGTGCCAGCAGTACCGGCTCTTACGAGCAGTACTTC.

The sample holds a few counts of this clonotype. A junction boundary mismatches the germline segment, possibly from a read error. The CDR3 DNA is TGTGCCAGGAGTTTAAACGCAGGGCCGAACACTGAAGCTTTCTTT. Amino acids: CARSLNAGPNTEAFF. V gene TRBV27 combines with J gene TRBJ1-1; TRBD1 might be the D (5 bases). This CDR3 has 15 amino acids. CDR1 is MNHEY, CDR2 SMNVEV, per germline (reference sequence).

The CDR3 region is CASSFYPGFDNYGYTF. The CDR3 DNA reads TGTGCCAGCAGTTTTTATCCAGGATTCGACAACTATGGCTACACCTTC. The gene calls are TRBV12-3 or TRBV12-4 and TRBJ1-2; D uncertain. The V gene lost 3 bases and the J gene lost 2 bases, with 16 bases spanning the gap. The CDR3 spans 16 residues.

This clonotype was seen only a few times. The CDR3 DNA reads as TGTGCCAGCAGGTTACTAGCGGGAGCCTACAATGAGCAGTTCTTC. It specifies CASRLLAGAYNEQFF. This chain connects TRBV7-9 to TRBJ2-1, with 11 positions matching TRBD2. CDR3 length equals 15 residues. V shed 6 bases and J 2 bases; nucleotides not matched to a gene: 3. Germline V gene sequence: CDR1 SEHNR, CDR2 FQNEAQ (reference sequence).

This clonotype has a handful of counts. The chain combines TRBV7-2 with TRBJ2-1; maybe TRBD2 (6 bases). Germline V gene data show CDR1 as SGHTA and CDR2 as FQGNSA. There are 16 residues in the CDR3. V was shortened by 1 base and J by 1 base, with 11 bases between the two germline ends. The CDR3 loop is CASSLEAGLSYNEQFF. The CDR3, as DNA: TGTGCCAGCAGCTTAGAAGCGGGCCTTTCCTACAATGAGCAGTTCTTC.

This chain connects TRBV20-1 to TRBJ2-5; TRBD2 matches at 7 bases. The CDR3 has 19 amino acids. V was clipped by 3 bases and J by 0 bases; unmatched bases: 19. The germline gives CDR1 DFQATT, CDR2 SNEGSKA (reference sequence). The CDR3 region is CSARTWGGVSPRDQETQYF. CDR3 bases: TGCAGTGCTAGGACTTGGGGGGGAGTCTCCCCAAGGGACCAAGAGACCCAGTACTTC.

This clonotype was detected a few times. The genes are TRBV27 and TRBJ1-2, with no clear D. Germline loops: CDR1 MNHEY, CDR2 SMNVEV (reference sequence). CDR3 length: 14 amino acids. V was clipped by 0 bases and J by 0 bases, with 5 bases between them. As DNA, the CDR3 is TGTGCCAGCAGTTTATCTAGGGCTAACTATGGCTACACCTTC. This codes for CASSLSRANYGYTF.

There are a few counts of this clonotype. This rearrangement joins TRBV6-2 or TRBV6-3 to TRBJ2-3; 9 bases are a match to TRBD2. The CDR3 has 14 residues. Germline CDR1 and CDR2: MNHEY and SVGEGT. The J segment lost 4 bases and the V segment lost 7 bases, leaving 6 bases of the junction unmatched. The CDR3 protein is CASTFGTSPDTQYF. The CDR3 region has the DNA TGTGCCAGCACCTTCGGGACTAGCCCAGATACGCAGTATTTT.

This clonotype was seen only a few times. This rearrangement joins TRBV11-3 to TRBJ1-1; no reliable D call. The V and J ends lost 0 bases and 7 bases respectively, with 9 bases between them. This CDR3 region has 13 residues. Germline V gene lookup returns CDR1 SGHNT and CDR2 YENEEA. The CDR3: CASSLEASDEAFF. CDR3 nucleotides: TGTGCCAGCAGCTTAGAGGCAAGCGATGAAGCTTTCTTT.

This sequence joins TRBV20-1 and TRBJ1-1, with TRBD1 as a possible D gene (5 bases). CDR1 DFQATT and CDR2 SNEGSKA come from the germline V gene (reference sequence). V was shortened by 3 bases and J by 1 base, with 12 bases between the two germline ends. This CDR3 has 14 amino acids. As DNA, the CDR3 is TGCAGTGCTAGTTACGGGACGCCGAACACTGAAGCTTTCTTT. It encodes CSASYGTPNTEAFF.

There are a few counts of this clonotype. This sequence joins TRBV7-3 and TRBJ2-1; 7 bases map to TRBD2. In germline, CDR1 is SGHTA, CDR2 FQGTGA. V lost 1 base and J lost 9; bases outside the gene matches: 9. This CDR3 has 15 amino acids. The CDR3 sequence: CASSLMGEGHSEQFF. As DNA, the CDR3 is TGTGCCAGCAGCTTAATGGGGGAGGGGCACAGTGAGCAGTTCTTC.

This chain links TRBV21-1 with TRBJ2-7; the D call TRBD2 from the table was never checked on the DNA. TRBV21-1 is described as a pseudogene. This CDR3 is 16 amino acids long. CDR3 region: CASSKEGEAGLYEQYF. CDR3 bases: TGTGCCAGCAGCAAAGAGGGTGAAGCGGGTCTTTACGAGCAGTACTTC.

J is TRBJ1-5 and V is TRBV18, with D hard to call. Between the trimmed V and J ends, which lost 0 bases and 4 bases, there was a span of 7 bases. Germline-derived CDR1 and CDR2 are KGHSH and LQKENI. CDR3 length: 14 amino acids. CDR3 DNA sequence: TGTGCCAGCTCACCACCGAAAACAAATCAGCCCCAGCATTTT. Its protein product is CASSPPKTNQPQHF.